The source of this TCR beta chain is a study of blood T cell repertoires in COVID-19. Study in general: T cells, B-cell-depleted T cells, or PBMCs supplied cDNA or gDNA.

Germline V lookup: CDR1 SGHTA, CDR2 FQGNSA. V was cut by 5 bases and J by 4 bases, with 20 bases left in between. The CDR3 length is 16 residues. In the study's own analysis: Nucleated cell counts were estimated from reference gene primer amplification. Assay: immunoSEQ multiplex PCR; the TCRdb copy retains only in-frame clones and omits some. D and trimming were read from the DNA, whereas the V and J calls and clone size are those reported in that table. The table has some 150,000 clones, about 87% seen once; the top ten hold more than 6.5%. The sample was peripheral blood. This TCR was sampled from a woman aged 45 to 65 with active or convalescent COVID-19. This chain uses TRBV7-2 with TRBJ1-1, with a possible D match to TRBD1 (5 bases). CDR3 nucleotide sequence: TGTGCCAGCAGCCCTTCGGGCGGGGGTTTCTTCACTGAAGCTTTCTTT. Its translation: CASSPSGGGFFTEAFF.